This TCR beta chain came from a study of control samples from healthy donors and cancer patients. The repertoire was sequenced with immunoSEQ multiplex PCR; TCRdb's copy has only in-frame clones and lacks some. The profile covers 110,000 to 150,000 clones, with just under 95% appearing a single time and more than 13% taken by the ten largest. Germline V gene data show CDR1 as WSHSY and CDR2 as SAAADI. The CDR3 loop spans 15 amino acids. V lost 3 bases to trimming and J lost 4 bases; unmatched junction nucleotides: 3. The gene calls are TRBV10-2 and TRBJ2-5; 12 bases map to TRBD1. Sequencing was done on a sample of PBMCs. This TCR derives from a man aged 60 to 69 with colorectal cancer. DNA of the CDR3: TGCGCCAGCAGTGACGGGACAGGGGGCCGAGAGACCCAGTACTTC. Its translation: CASSDGTGGRETQYF.